Listed below are T cell receptor beta chains from one sample, sequenced in a study of T cell responses to AZD1222 COVID-19 vaccine. The method was immunoSEQ multiplex PCR; TCRdb's version includes in-frame clones alone and lacks a portion of them. Among about 80,000 clones, 70% to 90% were seen once, and the ten largest hold roughly 3.1%. The material was peripheral blood, obtained 28 days after the second AZD1222 dose. Receptors were obtained from an adult who received the AZD1222 COVID-19 vaccine. CDR3s include the opening cysteine and the closing phenylalanine or tryptophan. D genes are given only for firm matches. A clone size is listed for some rows: how often the clone was seen (once, few, many), or a class if it is expanded.

clone size	D gene	V gene	J gene	CDR3 length	CDR3 DNA	CDR3 protein
-	-	TRBV27	TRBJ1-5	17	TGTGCCAGCAGTTGCTTGGTGGAGGAGCGGATAGATCAGCCCCAGCATTTT	CASSCLVEERIDQPQHF
-	TRBD2	TRBV7-9	TRBJ2-5	14	TGTGCCAGCAGCTCCTCCGGGACTAAAGAGACCCAGTACTTC	CASSSSGTKETQYF
few	-	TRBV19	TRBJ1-5	14	TGTGCCAGTAGTACCCTCCTTAGGGGTCAGCCCCAGCATTTT	CASSTLLRGQPQHF
-	-	TRBV5-8	TRBJ2-3	14	TGTGCCAGCAGCTTCGCGGGGAGCACAGATACGCAGTATTTT	CASSFAGSTDTQYF
-	TRBD2	TRBV6-4	TRBJ2-1	12	TGTGCCAGCAGTGATCCTAGCGGGAGGTGGTTCTTC	CASSDPSGRWFF
medium-sized	-	TRBV27	TRBJ2-7	16	TGTGCCAGCCGCCGTTATCGGGCCTATAGCTCCTACGAGCAGTACTTC	CASRRYRAYSSYEQYF
-	TRBD1	TRBV2	TRBJ1-5	17	TGTGCCAGCAGTGAATTCGGGACAGGGGGAGGAATCAGGCCCCAGCATTTT	CASSEFGTGGGIRPQHF
-	TRBD1	TRBV28	TRBJ1-4	16	TGTGCCAGCAGTCACCGAACCGGGACAGGTGAAGAAAAACTGTTTTTT	CASSHRTGTGEEKLFF
-	-	TRBV29-1	TRBJ1-4	14	TGCAGCGTTGATTCGCCAGGGACTAAGGAAAAACTGTTTTTT	CSVDSPGTKEKLFF
-	TRBD1	TRBV3-1/TRBV3-2	TRBJ2-1	14	TGTGCCAGCAGCCAAGGGACAGGGGAACGTGAGCAGTTCTTC	CASSQGTGEREQFF
-	-	TRBV28	TRBJ1-5	12	TGTGCCAGCAGTGAACAGAATCAGCCCCAGCATTTT	CASSEQNQPQHF
-	-	TRBV30	TRBJ2-5	13	TGTGCCTGGAGTCGATGGGAAGGAGAGACCCAGTACTTC	CAWSRWEGETQYF
-	-	TRBV12-3/TRBV12-4	TRBJ1-1	13	TGTGCCAGCAGTTCCTGGGAGGACACTGAAGCTTTCTTT	CASSSWEDTEAFF
-	TRBD2	TRBV13	TRBJ2-2	18	TGTGCCAGCAGCCGGGGACTAGCGGGCTCCACGAACACCGGGGAGCTGTTTTTT	CASSRGLAGSTNTGELFF
-	-	TRBV28	TRBJ2-7	13	TGTGCCAGCGGGGGAACGAACAGGGACGAGCAGTACTTC	CASGGTNRDEQYF
-	-	TRBV4-1	TRBJ2-3	15	TGCGCCAGCAGCCAAGAGAACAGTGGGCCAGATACGCAGTATTTT	CASSQENSGPDTQYF
-	-	TRBV3-1/TRBV3-2	TRBJ2-1	15	TGTGCCAGCAGCCAAAGCGGAGCGCGGTACAATGAGCAGTTCTTC	CASSQSGARYNEQFF
-	-	TRBV27	TRBJ1-5	15	TGTGCCAGCAGTTCTTATGGGGGTCCGGGTCAGCCCCAGCATTTT	CASSSYGGPGQPQHF
-	-	TRBV30	TRBJ1-4	12	TGTGCCTGGAGCATTCGACGGGAAAAACTGTTTTTT	CAWSIRREKLFF
few	-	TRBV9	TRBJ1-1	14	TGTGCCAGCAGCGTAGTGGGGGCTAGCACTGAAGCTTTCTTT	CASSVVGASTEAFF
-	-	TRBV12-3/TRBV12-4	TRBJ1-4	12	TGTGCCAGCAGTTTAGGGGGTGAAAAACTGTTTTTT	CASSLGGEKLFF
-	TRBD2	TRBV20-1	TRBJ2-3	17	TGCAGTGCCAGTAGACCGGGGGGTCCATCAGTTCCAAATACGCAGTATTTT	CSASRPGGPSVPNTQYF
-	TRBD1	TRBV19	TRBJ1-2	15	TGTGCCAGTAGTATTGCGGACAGGGGGAACTATGGCTACACCTTC	CASSIADRGNYGYTF
-	-	TRBV5-1	TRBJ2-2	16	TGCGCCAGCAGCTTGGCGGGCGACCTAAACACCGGGGAGCTGTTTTTT	CASSLAGDLNTGELFF
-	-	TRBV25-1	TRBJ1-2	12	TGTGCCAGCAGTGAATTGTCGTCTGGCTACACCTTC	CASSELSSGYTF
-	TRBD1	TRBV6-5	TRBJ2-3	15	TGTGCCAGCAGCCGGACAGGGGGCGGGGGCGATACGCAGTATTTT	CASSRTGGGGDTQYF
-	TRBD1	TRBV14	TRBJ2-7	13	TGTGCCAGCAGCGCACAGGGGTTTTACGAGCAGTACTTC	CASSAQGFYEQYF
-	-	TRBV6-2/TRBV6-3	TRBJ2-2	13	TGTGCCAGCAGTTACCTTAACACCGGGGAGCTGTTTTTT	CASSYLNTGELFF
once	-	TRBV5-5	TRBJ1-2	16	TGTGCCAGCAGCCGAGGGTTGGAGGTAGCTAACTATGGCTACACCTTC	CASSRGLEVANYGYTF
-	-	TRBV19	TRBJ2-7	12	TGTGCCAGTAGTATGGAGGGCTACGAGCAGTACTTC	CASSMEGYEQYF
-	-	TRBV11-3	TRBJ2-2	15	TGTGCCAGCAGCTTAGGGACAGCGAACACCGGGGAGCTGTTTTTT	CASSLGTANTGELFF
once	-	TRBV4-2	TRBJ1-4	12	TGTGCCAGCAGCCAAGATCGGGGGCCACTGTTTTTT	CASSQDRGPLFF
-	TRBD1	TRBV27	TRBJ1-2	18	TGTGCCAGCAGTTCGACCCGGGACAGGGTCGGTTCCGGCTATGGCTACACCTTC	CASSSTRDRVGSGYGYTF
-	-	TRBV5-4	TRBJ2-2	15	TGTGCCAGCAGCTCGACGGGTCGTCGGACCGGGGAGCTGTTTTTT	CASSSTGRRTGELFF
-	-	TRBV28	TRBJ2-7	13	TGTGCCACGAACCCCCAGGGAGCACACGAGCAGTACTTC	CATNPQGAHEQYF
-	-	TRBV12-3/TRBV12-4	TRBJ2-1	11	TGTGCCAGCAGCCTACACAATGAGCAGTTCTTC	CASSLHNEQFF
-	-	TRBV3-1/TRBV3-2	TRBJ2-5	13	TGTGCCAGCAGCCGTCCGACGGGGGAGACCCAGTACTTC	CASSRPTGETQYF